Each of the 29 T cell receptor beta chains below was sequenced from the same sample in a study of technical replicates of blood from a handful of donors. Only in-frame clones appear in the TCRdb table, and some are missing; sequencing was by immunoSEQ multiplex PCR. The sample carries approximately 79,000 clones, roughly 96% recorded once. The sequencing sample was made of T cells isolated from PBMCs. The source is a human donor in good health.

This rearrangement joins TRBV5-4 to TRBJ1-5; D uncertain. The V end lost 0 bases, the J end lost 4 bases, and 5 bases lay between the germline ends. The length of the CDR3 is 13 residues. CDR1 SGHNT and CDR2 YYREEE come from the germline V gene (reference sequence). CDR3 DNA sequence: TGTGCCAGCAGCTTGGACGGGAATCAGCCCCAGCATTTT. Amino acid sequence: CASSLDGNQPQHF. Full variable domain (outside the CDR3, taken from reference TRBV5-4 and TRBJ1-5): ETGVTQSPTHLIKTRGQQVTLRCSSQSGHNTVSWYQQALGQGPQFIFQYYREEENGRGNFPPRFSGLQFPNYSSELNVNALELDDSALYLCASSLDGNQPQHFGDGTRLSIL.

This chain joins TRBV6-5 and TRBJ2-1, with TRBD2 matching 9 bases. The CDR3 is made up of 14 amino acids. V lost 6 bases, J lost 5 bases, and 5 bases stayed unmatched. The germline CDR1 and CDR2 sequences are MNHEY and SVGAGI. CDR3 DNA: TGTGCCAGCAGAGAGACTAGCGGCCACAATGAGCAGTTCTTC. It translates to CASRETSGHNEQFF.

DNA of the CDR3: TGTGCCAGTATCCAAACGCGAGGGAGCTCTGGAAACACCATATATTTT. Its translation is CASIQTRGSSGNTIYF. The rearrangement joins TRBV19 to TRBJ1-3; D gene uncertain. From germline, CDR1 is LNHDA and CDR2 SQIVND (reference sequence). Trimming cost V 7 bases and J 0 bases, with 16 bases left between them. This CDR3 is 16 amino acids long.

V is TRBV5-6 and J is TRBJ2-7; a weak D match, TRBD1 (6 bases). Germline V lookup: CDR1 SGHDT, CDR2 YYEEEE. The CDR3 loop spans 12 amino acids. V lost 2 bases to trimming and J lost 6 bases, with 9 bases between them. The chain's CDR3 is CASSLLQGEQYF. The CDR3 DNA is TGTGCCAGCAGCTTACTACAGGGCGAGCAGTACTTC.

V gene TRBV2 combines with J gene TRBJ2-1; 9 bases line up with TRBD2. Trimming took 4 bases from V and 4 from J; bases not matched to a gene: 5. The CDR3 consists of 15 residues. CDR1 and CDR2 from the germline V gene are SNHLY and FYNNEI. DNA of the CDR3: TGTGCCAGCAGTGGACTAGCGGAGTTTTACAATGAGCAGTTCTTC. Protein product: CASSGLAEFYNEQFF.

This clone came up once. The chain combines TRBV4-2 with TRBJ2-1; 11 bases agree with TRBD2. J gave up 2 bases and V 4 bases, and 4 bases lay outside the gene matches. This CDR3 is built from 16 residues. Germline V gene lookup returns CDR1 LGHNA and CDR2 YNFKEQ. CDR3 sequence: CASSRGLADTYNEQFF. The CDR3 nucleotides read TGTGCCAGCAGCCGGGGACTAGCGGACACCTACAATGAGCAGTTCTTC.

V gene TRBV28 combines with J gene TRBJ2-1; weak D call: TRBD2 (6 bases). The CDR3 is 11 residues long. CDR1 is MDHEN and CDR2 is SYDVKM in the germline V gene. The germline V and J ends were trimmed by 2 bases and 10 bases, with 6 bases remaining between them. CDR3 sequence reads: CASSLGGEQFF. DNA of the CDR3: TGTGCCAGCAGTTTAGGGGGGGAGCAGTTCTTC.

The V gene is TRBV29-1, the J gene TRBJ1-1; 8 nucleotides match TRBD1. With V trimmed by 6 bases and J by 0 bases, 6 bases remained unmatched. The CDR3 spans 14 residues. Germline loops: CDR1 SQVTM, CDR2 ANQGSEA. The CDR3 is CSVTRTGMNTEAFF. CDR3 sequence (DNA): TGCAGCGTCACAAGGACAGGGATGAACACTGAAGCTTTCTTT.

The chain recombines TRBV2 with TRBJ1-1, with D possibly being TRBD1 (5 bases). Trimming removed 3 bases from V and 8 bases from J, with 13 bases in between. Germline V gene sequence: CDR1 SNHLY, CDR2 FYNNEI. The CDR3 is 13 residues long. CDR3 region: CASSDIGGLEAFF. DNA of the CDR3: TGTGCCAGCAGTGATATCGGGGGATTGGAAGCTTTCTTT. The entire variable domain, with the rest obtained from reference TRBV2 and TRBJ1-1, is as follows: EPEVTQTPSHQVTQMGQEVILRCVPISNHLYFYWYRQILGQKVEFLVSFYNNEISEKSEIFDDQFSVERPDGSNFTLKIRSTKLEDSAMYFCASSDIGGLEAFFGQGTRLTVV.

The rearrangement uses TRBV19 and TRBJ2-7; D ambiguous. The ends were cut back, 5 bases at V and 0 bases at J, with 8 bases in the middle. Germline V gene data show CDR1 as LNHDA and CDR2 as SQIVND (reference sequence). The CDR3 spans 13 residues. The CDR3 is CASSYSLSYEQYF. Written as DNA, the CDR3 is TGTGCCAGTAGTTATTCCCTCTCCTACGAGCAGTACTTC.

J is TRBJ2-7 and V is TRBV9, with D perhaps TRBD1 (6 bases). The CDR3 contains 18 residues. The germline V and J ends were trimmed by 6 bases and 2 bases, with 27 bases remaining between them. Germline V gives CDR1 SGDLS, CDR2 YYNGEE. The CDR3 protein is CASNSAMGPDSWAYEQYF. The DNA for the CDR3 is TGTGCCAGCAACTCGGCAATGGGACCGGACAGTTGGGCCTACGAGCAGTACTTC.

The CDR3 here is CASSLGAGDTQYF. The CDR3 DNA sequence: TGTGCCAGCAGCTTAGGGGCCGGAGATACGCAGTATTTT. The chain uses TRBV7-2 and TRBJ2-3, with D unclear. Trimming removed 1 base at V and 5 bases at J, with 7 bases between. Germline values: CDR1 SGHTA, CDR2 FQGNSA. The CDR3 sequence is 13 residues long.

This clone has only one observation. The chain joins TRBV6-6 to TRBJ2-7; TRBD2 is a possible D gene (5 bases). V lost 0 bases and J 0 bases, leaving 9 bases between the germline ends. CDR1 is MNHNY, CDR2 SVGAGI, per germline (reference sequence). This CDR3 comprises 15 residues. For the CDR3, the DNA is TGTGCCAGCAGTTACTCGGGAGCGAGCTCCTACGAGCAGTACTTC. This codes for CASSYSGASSYEQYF.

This sequence joins TRBV6-5 and TRBJ2-1; a possible D gene is TRBD2 (5 bases). This CDR3 comprises 13 residues. Germline V gene lookup returns CDR1 MNHEY and CDR2 SVGAGI. The V gene lost 7 bases and the J gene lost 8 bases, with 15 bases spanning the gap. The CDR3 protein is CASTAGPRDEQFF. In nucleotides, the CDR3 is TGTGCCAGCACCGCGGGCCCAAGGGATGAGCAGTTCTTC.

The chain combines TRBV2 with TRBJ2-5; 7 bases align to TRBD2. The V and J ends lost 5 bases and 2 bases, in that order; junction bases with no gene match: 5. Germline loops: CDR1 SNHLY, CDR2 FYNNEI. The CDR3 runs to 14 residues. The CDR3 region has the DNA TGTGCCAGCAGTTTAACTAGCGTTCAAGAGACCCAGTACTTC. Its translation: CASSLTSVQETQYF.

The chain combines TRBV2 with TRBJ2-7; D is perhaps TRBD2 (6 bases). This CDR3 has 12 residues. V was shortened by 8 bases and J by 0 bases, with 8 bases between the two germline ends. Germline CDR1 SNHLY, CDR2 FYNNEI. CDR3 loop: CASAGPSYEQYF. DNA for the CDR3: TGTGCCAGCGCGGGACCCTCCTACGAGCAGTACTTC.

The CDR3 protein is CASSHGTGKSYEQYF. The CDR3 nucleotides read TGTGCCAGCAGCCACGGGACAGGGAAAAGTTACGAGCAGTACTTC. The chain joins TRBV7-6 to TRBJ2-7; 9 bases are shared with TRBD1. Germline V gives CDR1 SGHVS, CDR2 FNYEAQ. Unmatched junction bases numbered 9, after V lost 5 bases and J lost 4 bases. CDR3 size: 15 residues.

The rearrangement uses TRBV5-4 and TRBJ1-4; possible D gene TRBD1, 6 bases. Germline V gene sequence: CDR1 SGHNT, CDR2 YYREEE (reference sequence). The CDR3 is 14 residues long. The V end lost 4 bases, the J end lost 5 bases, and 12 bases lay between the germline ends. The DNA for the CDR3 is TGTGCCAGCAGCGTGGGGGGCGTGAATGAAAAACTGTTTTTT. Its translation is CASSVGGVNEKLFF.

V and J are TRBV4-1 and TRBJ2-7, with a weak D call TRBD2 (5 bases). The CDR3 is 13 amino acids. Germline CDR1 and CDR2: MGHRA and YSYEKL. Trimming took 4 bases from V and 2 from J, leaving 9 bases between them. CDR3: CASSRSVTYEQYF. The DNA for the CDR3 is TGCGCCAGCAGCCGTAGCGTCACCTACGAGCAGTACTTC.

The J gene is TRBJ1-1, the V gene TRBV29-1; D gene ambiguous. This CDR3 comprises 12 residues. From germline, CDR1 is SQVTM and CDR2 ANQGSEA. V was cut by 7 bases and J by 1 base, with 10 bases left in between. The CDR3 DNA sequence: TGCAGCGGGGGAGGAGGGAACACTGAAGCTTTCTTT. Its translation is CSGGGGNTEAFF. The full variable domain, completed using reference TRBV29-1 and TRBJ1-1, is SAVISQKPSRDICQRGTSLTIQCQVDSQVTMMFWYRQQPGQSLTLIATANQGSEATYESGFVIDKFPISRPNLTFSTLTVSNMSPEDSSIYLCSGGGGNTEAFFGQGTRLTVV.

This chain links TRBV11-3 with TRBJ1-2; possibly TRBD1 for D (5 bases). The CDR3 is 13 residues long. CDR1 and CDR2 from the germline V gene are SGHNT and YENEEA. V was shortened by 3 bases and J by 3 bases, with 8 bases between the two germline ends. The CDR3 loop reads CASSFDRYYGYTF. In DNA, the CDR3 is TGTGCCAGCAGCTTTGACAGATACTATGGCTACACCTTC.

CDR3 DNA: TGCGCCAGCAGCCAAGGTCGGCGGGGCCTCGGCTCAAGGTACACCTTC. This sequence encodes CASSQGRRGLGSRYTF. The rearrangement joins TRBV4-1 to TRBJ1-2, with TRBD1 as a possible D gene (5 bases). V was trimmed by 1 base and J by 11 bases, leaving 23 bases between them. The CDR3 runs to 16 residues. In germline, CDR1 is MGHRA, CDR2 YSYEKL.

The V gene is TRBV18, the J gene TRBJ2-7; 10 nucleotides line up with TRBD2. The CDR3 runs 16 residues. The trim removed 3 bases at V and 7 bases at J, leaving 12 bases unmatched. Germline CDR1 is KGHSH and CDR2 is LQKENI. The CDR3 reads CASSPLLAGGFGEQYF. In nucleotides, the CDR3 is TGTGCCAGCTCACCCCTTTTAGCGGGAGGCTTCGGGGAGCAGTACTTC. The complete variable domain, with remaining parts taken from reference TRBV18 and TRBJ2-7, reads NAGVMQNPRHLVRRRGQEARLRCSPMKGHSHVYWYRQLPEEGLKFMVYLQKENIIDESGMPKERFSAEFPKEGPSILRIQQVVRGDSAAYFCASSPLLAGGFGEQYFGPGTRLTVT.

This chain joins TRBV7-9 and TRBJ1-2; D call uncertain. The CDR3 consists of 16 residues. V was trimmed by 1 base and J by 3 bases, leaving 15 bases between them. CDR1 SEHNR and CDR2 FQNEAQ come from the germline V gene (reference sequence). The CDR3 nucleotides read TGTGCCAGCAGCTTAGAGGCTCGGGTCTTTCACTATGGCTACACCTTC. It translates to CASSLEARVFHYGYTF. Based on the CDR3 plus reference TRBV7-9 and TRBJ1-2, the full variable domain is DTGVSQNPRHKITKRGQNVTFRCDPISEHNRLYWYRQTLGQGPEFLTYFQNEAQLEKSRLLSDRFSAERPKGSFSTLEIQRTEQGDSAMYLCASSLEARVFHYGYTFGSGTRLTVV.

The chain is built from TRBV18 and TRBJ1-4, with 8 bases fitting TRBD1. Germline V CDR1 and CDR2: KGHSH, LQKENI. The length of the CDR3 is 14 residues. J was trimmed by 6 bases and V by 2 bases; bases with no gene match: 2. The CDR3 sequence: CASSPSGGDEKLFF. The CDR3 DNA reads TGTGCCAGCTCACCATCAGGGGGCGATGAAAAACTGTTTTTT. Filled out from reference TRBV18 and TRBJ1-4, the complete variable domain reads NAGVMQNPRHLVRRRGQEARLRCSPMKGHSHVYWYRQLPEEGLKFMVYLQKENIIDESGMPKERFSAEFPKEGPSILRIQQVVRGDSAAYFCASSPSGGDEKLFFGSGTQLSVL.

The chain links TRBV10-1 to TRBJ2-1; 7 nucleotides align to TRBD2. Losses at the gene ends were 3 bases for V and 1 base for J; bases not matched to a gene: 6. CDR1 and CDR2 (germline): WNHNN, SYGVQD (reference sequence). There are 16 residues in the CDR3. This chain's CDR3 is CASSDSGSRSYNEQFF. As DNA, the CDR3 is TGCGCCAGCAGTGATAGCGGGTCTCGTTCCTACAATGAGCAGTTCTTC.

This chain uses TRBV11-3 with TRBJ1-1; no firm D call. V lost 1 base, J lost 5 bases, and 17 bases lay in between. This CDR3 spans 16 amino acids. Germline CDR1 reads SGHNT; CDR2 reads YENEEA. The CDR3, as DNA: TGTGCCAGCAGCTTAGGGCGACCGGAGATTGAGACTGAAGCTTTCTTT. It yields the protein CASSLGRPEIETEAFF.

The chain links TRBV29-1 to TRBJ2-7; TRBD2 matches 8 bases. Trimming cost V 6 bases and J 4 bases; bases outside gene matches: 5. CDR3 size: 12 residues. Germline values: CDR1 SQVTM, CDR2 ANQGSEA. The DNA of the CDR3 is TGCAGCGTAGCGGGAGAAAGATACGAGCAGTACTTC. As protein: CSVAGERYEQYF.

The chain has TRBV2 and TRBJ2-5, with 9 nucleotides matching TRBD1. J was trimmed by 4 bases and V by 2 bases; bases with no gene match: 14. Germline CDR1 SNHLY, CDR2 FYNNEI. The CDR3 has 18 amino acids. CDR3 protein: CASSELSTWTGVIETQYF. The CDR3 DNA reads TGTGCCAGCAGTGAACTATCAACTTGGACAGGGGTGATAGAGACCCAGTACTTC. The variable domain in full, with the rest retrieved from reference TRBV2 and TRBJ2-5, is EPEVTQTPSHQVTQMGQEVILRCVPISNHLYFYWYRQILGQKVEFLVSFYNNEISEKSEIFDDQFSVERPDGSNFTLKIRSTKLEDSAMYFCASSELSTWTGVIETQYFGPGTRLLVL.